A selection of T cell receptor beta chains follows, all from one sample in a study of a mutant IDH1 vaccine in newly diagnosed glioma. Clones were sequenced by immunoSEQ multiplex PCR, and TCRdb holds only the in-frame ones, with some missing. This sample has 45,000 to 60,000 clones, with around nine tenths found just once. These TCRs are of unknown antigen specificity. The source was PBMCs, collected from a glioma patient whose treatment included an IDH1 peptide vaccine. Receptor source: a woman aged 40 to 50 with glioma. The CDR3 runs from the conserved cysteine through the conserved F or W. The D gene is left open where the match is weak. The listing skips clone size in some rows; elsewhere it reads once, few, many or a size class.

clone_size	v_call	j_call	d_call	cdr3_nt	cdr3_aa
-	TRBV28	TRBJ1-2	-	TGTGCCAGCAGTTCCATTCCAATCCCACAGGGAAGGAATGGCTACACCTTC	CASSSIPIPQGRNGYTF
-	TRBV7-2	TRBJ2-1	TRBD2	TGTGCCAGCAGATCGGGGGGATTCTACAATGAGCAGTTCTTC	CASRSGGFYNEQFF
-	TRBV5-6	TRBJ1-2	TRBD1	TGTGCCAGCAGCTACAAGGGACAGGGAGGAGGTGGGGGCTACACCTTC	CASSYKGQGGGGGYTF
-	TRBV13	TRBJ1-1	TRBD1	TGTGCCAGCAGCCCGGGACAGGGAAAAGGGAACACTGAAGCTTTCTTT	CASSPGQGKGNTEAFF
-	TRBV4-1	TRBJ1-1	-	TGCGCCAGCAGCACCAAGAACACTGAAGCTTTCTTT	CASSTKNTEAFF
-	TRBV5-1	TRBJ2-5	TRBD2	TGCGCCAGCAGTGAGCGGGAGGGGGAGGAAGAGACCCAGTACTTC	CASSEREGEEETQYF
-	TRBV5-1	TRBJ1-5	TRBD1	TGCGCCAGCAGCTTAGGGTCAGGGGGCCCTCAGCCCCAGCATTTT	CASSLGSGGPQPQHF
-	TRBV7-2	TRBJ2-2	TRBD2	TGTGCCAGCAGCCAAAATGGGGGGGTCGCCGGGGAGCTGTTTTTT	CASSQNGGVAGELFF
-	TRBV30	TRBJ2-1	-	TGTGCCTGGAGTGCTAACAGGGATGAGCAGTTCTTC	CAWSANRDEQFF
-	TRBV4-3	TRBJ2-3	-	TGCGCCAGCAGCCAAGACACCCGCACAGATACGCAGTATTTT	CASSQDTRTDTQYF
-	TRBV9	TRBJ2-7	TRBD1	TGTGCCAGCAGCGTAGGGGGACAGGGAGCCTACGAGCAGTACTTC	CASSVGGQGAYEQYF
-	TRBV7-9	TRBJ2-7	TRBD2	TGTGCCAGCAGCCCGGCACGACTAGCGGGGACTACCTACGAGCAGTACTTC	CASSPARLAGTTYEQYF
-	TRBV30	TRBJ2-5	TRBD2	TGTGCCTGGAGCCCGGGACTAGCGGGAGAGACCCAGTACTTC	CAWSPGLAGETQYF
few	TRBV7-2	TRBJ2-7	TRBD1	TGTGCCAGCAGCTCCAAAACAGGGGACGAGCAGTACTTC	CASSSKTGDEQYF
few	TRBV10-2	TRBJ2-7	TRBD1	TGCGCCAGCAGTCATGGGGACAGTGGGTCCTACGAGCAGTACTTC	CASSHGDSGSYEQYF
-	TRBV9	TRBJ2-7	TRBD2	TGTGCCAGCAGCGGGACTAGCGGGAGGGCGAGCCTCTCCTACGAGCAGTACTTC	CASSGTSGRASLSYEQYF
-	TRBV6-1	TRBJ2-7	-	TGTGCCAGCAGTGACCGGGGCTACGAGCAGTACTTC	CASSDRGYEQYF
-	TRBV18	TRBJ1-5	TRBD1	TGTGCCAGCTCGGGACAGGGGAGCAATCAGCCCCAGCATTTT	CASSGQGSNQPQHF
-	TRBV20-1	TRBJ2-7	-	TGCAGTGCTAGAGAGGTCTACGAGCAGTACTTC	CSAREVYEQYF
-	TRBV2	TRBJ2-1	-	TGTGCCAGCAAGGCCAGGGGTATATACAATGAGCAGTTCTTC	CASKARGIYNEQFF
-	TRBV7-6	TRBJ2-5	-	TGTGCCAGCAGCTTAACAGGGAGGCAGACCCAGTACTTC	CASSLTGRQTQYF
-	TRBV4-1	TRBJ2-5	-	TGCGCCAGCAGCCAAACGCGGGACACCTTCCAAGAGACCCAGTACTTC	CASSQTRDTFQETQYF
-	TRBV4-3	TRBJ2-5	-	TGCGCCAGCAGCCAAGAGCATTGGGGGCAAGAGACCCAGTACTTC	CASSQEHWGQETQYF
-	TRBV28	TRBJ1-1	TRBD1	TGTGCCAGCGGCGGGGGAGGGGGCCCAGCTTTCTTT	CASGGGGGPAFF
-	TRBV28	TRBJ1-1	-	TGTGCCAGCAGTTTATTGAGGAACACTGAAGCTTTCTTT	CASSLLRNTEAFF
-	TRBV14	TRBJ2-3	-	TGTGCCAGCAGCCAAGAAAAGCATCCTCACACAGATACGCAGTATTTT	CASSQEKHPHTDTQYF
-	TRBV4-2	TRBJ2-5	TRBD2	TGTGCCAGCAGCCAAGAGTGGGAGGGAAGTTTGGAGACCCAGTACTTC	CASSQEWEGSLETQYF
-	TRBV18	TRBJ1-1	-	TGTGCCAGCTCACCACGGTCCGTACTAAGCCCCTTTAACACTGAAGCTTTCTTT	CASSPRSVLSPFNTEAFF
-	TRBV6-1	TRBJ1-2	-	TGTGCCAGCAGTGAAGATAGGCCGGGGGCCTATGGCTACACCTTC	CASSEDRPGAYGYTF
-	TRBV7-2	TRBJ1-1	-	TGTGCCAGCAGCCAAGACAGGAGGGATGAGACTGAAGCTTTCTTT	CASSQDRRDETEAFF
-	TRBV7-8	TRBJ2-6	TRBD1	TGTGCCAGCAGCTTTCCCCGGGACAGGTCTATCTCTGGGGCCAACGTCCTGACTTTC	CASSFPRDRSISGANVLTF
once	TRBV15	TRBJ1-5	-	TGTGCCACCAGCAGAGGGGAAGCGTTAGGGTTGAGGCGGCCCCAGCATTTT	CATSRGEALGLRRPQHF
-	TRBV30	TRBJ2-5	-	TGTGCCTGGAGTGGGGTACAAGAGACCCAGTACTTC	CAWSGVQETQYF
-	TRBV9	TRBJ2-3	TRBD2	TGTGCCAGCAGCGTAGCTACCACTAGCGGGAACACAGATACGCAGTATTTT	CASSVATTSGNTDTQYF
-	TRBV11-2	TRBJ2-3	TRBD2	TGTGCCAGCAGCTTAGACGGGAGGGCATTAGCGCAGTATTTT	CASSLDGRALAQYF
few	TRBV6-1	TRBJ1-5	-	TGTGCCAGCAATCCCACAGGGAGCAATCAGCCCCAGCATTTT	CASNPTGSNQPQHF
once	TRBV9	TRBJ1-2	-	TGTGCCAGCAGTCCCCTCGCTACAGGGTTTGGCTACACCTTC	CASSPLATGFGYTF
-	TRBV18	TRBJ1-2	TRBD1	TGTGCCAGCTCACCCACGGACAGGGGTAACTATGGCTACACCTTC	CASSPTDRGNYGYTF
-	TRBV4-1	TRBJ1-1	-	TGCGCCAGCAGCCAAGAGCGGGTGAACACTGAAGCTTTCTTT	CASSQERVNTEAFF
-	TRBV27	TRBJ2-3	TRBD2	TGTGCCACCTCCCTAGCGGGGGCCAACAGAGATACGCAGTATTTT	CATSLAGANRDTQYF
-	TRBV20-1	TRBJ1-1	-	TGCAGTGCTACGAGGGGTGAAGCTTTCTTT	CSATRGEAFF
-	TRBV10-1	TRBJ2-3	-	TGCGCCAGCACAGAAGGGCCTAGCACAGATACGCAGTATTTT	CASTEGPSTDTQYF
-	TRBV7-9	TRBJ1-2	TRBD1	TGTGCCAGCAGCGCTACCGGGACAGCCTCCTTC	CASSATGTASF
-	TRBV10-3	TRBJ1-2	-	TGTGCCATCAGTGACGGCAGAAACTATGGCTACACCTTC	CAISDGRNYGYTF
-	TRBV19	TRBJ2-7	-	TGTGCCAGTAGTATCGGGGCAGGGTCACCCTACGAGCAGTACTTC	CASSIGAGSPYEQYF
-	TRBV6-5	TRBJ2-7	-	TGTGCCAGCAGTTACTCGGGGGCAGGGTACGAGCAGTACTTC	CASSYSGAGYEQYF
-	TRBV14	TRBJ2-2	-	TGTGCCAGCAGTACAGAGTCCCGCCGGGAGCTGTTTTTT	CASSTESRRELFF
-	TRBV19	TRBJ1-2	TRBD1	TGTGCCAGTAAGGGACAGGGGGTTTTCTATGGCTACACCTTC	CASKGQGVFYGYTF
-	TRBV5-1	TRBJ2-7	-	TGCGCCAGCAGGGCTACTAGGGGCTCCTACGAGCAGTACTTC	CASRATRGSYEQYF
-	TRBV7-2	TRBJ2-3	TRBD2	TGTGCCAGCCGGCCGATAGCGGGGAGCACAGATACGCAGTATTTT	CASRPIAGSTDTQYF
-	TRBV5-1	TRBJ1-2	-	TGCGCCAGCAGCCGCGGGGAGGGTTTGGCTAACTATGGCTACACCTTC	CASSRGEGLANYGYTF
once	TRBV27	TRBJ2-7	-	TGTGCCAGCAGACCAAACCCCGGGACCCAGGGGGAGCAGTACTTC	CASRPNPGTQGEQYF
-	TRBV5-5	TRBJ1-2	-	TGTGCCAGCAACCCCGGGGGGTGGGATGGCTACACCTTC	CASNPGGWDGYTF
-	TRBV28	TRBJ2-2	TRBD2	TGTGCCAGCAGTGCACTAGCGGGAGGAGCCGGGGAGCTGTTTTTT	CASSALAGGAGELFF